Listed here are 21 T cell receptor beta chains from one sample, sequenced in a study of CD8 T cells in ankylosing spondylitis. Their antigens are not known. Regarding the study as a whole: Apparently characteristic of ankylosing spondylitis blood was a TCR beta motif (eight highly homologous variants).

Using its own MiXCR run on the 5' RACE reads, TCRdb lists one record per CDR3 protein. The sample records approximately 440,000 distinct CDR3 sequences, approximately 17% being singletons. Input material: blood, either unsorted or a sorted T cell fraction (not recorded which). The receptor source for this set is a male donor with ankylosing spondylitis.

This sequence joins TRBV11-2 and TRBJ2-3, with a possible D match to TRBD2 (5 bases). The germline V gene encodes CDR1 SGHAT and CDR2 FQNNGV. V dropped 5 bases and J dropped 2 bases, with 11 bases sitting between them. The CDR3 covers 14 residues. The CDR3 reads CASSGRLTTDTQYF. The CDR3 nucleotides are TGTGCCAGCAGCGGCAGACTAACCACAGATACGCAGTATTTT.

This clonotype was seen a few times. V usage is TRBV14 and J usage is TRBJ1-1; TRBD1 matches at 7 bases. Germline-derived CDR1 and CDR2 are SGHDN and FVKESK. This CDR3 is 18 amino acids long. Trimming cost V 3 bases and J 0 bases; bases outside gene matches: 13. CDR3: CASSHSPPTGNLNTEAFF. CDR3 nucleotides: TGTGCCAGCAGCCACAGCCCGCCGACAGGGAACTTGAACACTGAAGCTTTCTTT.

There are a few counts of this clonotype. The gene calls are TRBV28 and TRBJ2-3, with D tentatively TRBD1 (7 bases). The CDR3 has 14 residues. Deletions cut 3 bases from V and 1 base from J, with 8 bases between. Germline V gene lookup returns CDR1 MDHEN and CDR2 SYDVKM. CDR3: CASSFRGGTDTQYF. CDR3 nucleotides: TGTGCCAGCAGTTTCAGGGGGGGCACAGATACGCAGTATTTT. Full variable domain (outside the CDR3, taken from reference TRBV28 and TRBJ2-3): DVKVTQSSRYLVKRTGEKVFLECVQDMDHENMFWYRQDPGLGLRLIYFSYDVKMKEKGDIPEGYSVSREKKERFSLILESASTNQTSMYLCASSFRGGTDTQYFGPGTRLTVL.

DNA for the CDR3: TGTGCCAGCAGTCCCGACAGCCGGGGGGGCTACACCTTC. Protein sequence: CASSPDSRGGYTF. This chain joins TRBV28 and TRBJ1-2, with D possibly TRBD1 on 5 matching bases. CDR3 length: 13 residues. Germline loops: CDR1 MDHEN, CDR2 SYDVKM. The V end was cut by 5 bases, the J end by 8 bases, with 15 bases between.

The table lists this clonotype with a few counts. The rearrangement uses TRBV20-1 and TRBJ2-3; 12 nucleotides match TRBD2. The CDR3 has 18 residues. The junction had 15 bases not matched to a gene; V was cut back by 0 bases and J by 8 bases. Per the germline V gene, CDR1 is DFQATT and CDR2 is SNEGSKA (reference sequence). Here the CDR3 reads CSARDLTTSGSVWSTQYF. The CDR3 coding sequence is TGCAGTGCTAGAGACTTAACGACTAGCGGGAGTGTGTGGAGTACGCAGTATTTT.

This clonotype appeared many times. The chain combines TRBV12-3 or TRBV12-4 with TRBJ2-1, with D tentatively TRBD2 (5 bases). This CDR3 contains 16 residues. Between the trimmed V and J ends, which lost 1 base and 0 bases, there was a span of 10 bases. CDR3 loop: CASSLEGGPSYNEQFF. CDR3 in DNA: TGTGCCAGCAGTTTAGAAGGAGGCCCCTCCTACAATGAGCAGTTCTTC.

This clonotype was seen a handful of times. The chain couples TRBV11-2 to TRBJ2-1; 11 bases line up with TRBD2. The CDR3 is 15 amino acids. V lost 6 bases, J lost 7 bases, and 8 bases stayed unmatched. The germline CDR1 and CDR2 sequences are SGHAT and FQNNGV. This CDR3 is CASRPIAGGPNEQFF. CDR3 sequence (DNA): TGTGCCAGCAGGCCTATAGCGGGAGGGCCGAATGAGCAGTTCTTC. The full variable domain, its missing parts supplied by reference TRBV11-2 and TRBJ2-1, is EAGVAQSPRYKIIEKRQSVAFWCNPISGHATLYWYQQILGQGPKLLIQFQNNGVVDDSQLPKDRFSAERLKGVDSTLKIQPAKLEDSAVYLCASRPIAGGPNEQFFGPGTRLTVL.

This clonotype was detected only a few times. V and J are TRBV20-1 and TRBJ1-1; unclear D gene. The germline V gene has CDR1 DFQATT and CDR2 SNEGSKA (reference sequence). V lost 3 bases and J 0 bases, leaving 5 bases between the germline ends. The CDR3 contains 12 residues. The CDR3 region is CSASLLNTEAFF. The CDR3 region has the DNA TGCAGTGCTAGTCTGTTGAACACTGAAGCTTTCTTT.

This chain joins TRBV20-1 and TRBJ2-7; D is unclear. This CDR3 has 11 residues. Trimming stripped 2 bases from V and 3 bases from J, with 5 bases between. Germline lookup yields CDR1 DFQATT and CDR2 SNEGSKA (reference sequence). The CDR3 region has the DNA TGCAGTGCTAGAACCATCTACGAGCAGTACTTC. It encodes CSARTIYEQYF.

This clonotype came up a few times. This sequence joins TRBV6-1 and TRBJ2-5, with D unresolved. The CDR3 covers 14 residues. Trimming took off 7 bases at V and 0 bases at J, with 12 bases between the two ends. Germline V gene data show CDR1 as MNHNS and CDR2 as SASEGT. In DNA, the CDR3 is TGTGCCAGCATTCAAGCGCCGTACCAAGAGACCCAGTACTTC. The encoded protein is CASIQAPYQETQYF.

This clonotype occurred a few times. The chain recombines TRBV25-1 with TRBJ2-7; unclear D gene. The CDR3 has 16 residues. CDR1 is MGHDK, CDR2 SYGVNS, per germline. Trimming took off 4 bases at V and 6 bases at J, with 22 bases between the two ends. This CDR3 is CASSVLDLFPLCEQYF. DNA of the CDR3: TGTGCCAGCAGTGTACTGGACCTCTTCCCCCTTTGCGAGCAGTACTTC.

This clonotype was observed a handful of times. This chain uses TRBV9 with TRBJ1-6; 8 bases line up with TRBD1. V shed 4 bases, J shed 4 bases, and the junction held 4 bases outside the gene matches. The CDR3 is made up of 15 amino acids. In germline, CDR1 is SGDLS, CDR2 YYNGEE. CDR3 nucleotides: TGTGCCAGCAGCCCTCGACAGGGGTATAATTCACCCCTCCACTTT. It encodes CASSPRQGYNSPLHF. Supplemented by reference TRBV9 and TRBJ1-6, the full variable domain reads DSGVTQTPKHLITATGQRVTLRCSPRSGDLSVYWYQQSLDQGLQFLIQYYNGEERAKGNILERFSAQQFPDLHSELNLSSLELGDSALYFCASSPRQGYNSPLHFGNGTRLTVT.

This chain joins TRBV20-1 and TRBJ2-5; 7 nucleotides align to TRBD2. The junction had 9 bases not matched to a gene; V was cut back by 6 bases and J by 5 bases. This CDR3 is 13 amino acids long. Germline CDR1 is DFQATT and CDR2 is SNEGSKA (reference sequence). The DNA of the CDR3 is TGCAGTGCCCTGCCCCGGGGGGTGGAGACCCAGTACTTC. This translates into CSALPRGVETQYF.

This clonotype showed up just once. V and J are TRBV7-8 and TRBJ2-3; TRBD1 might be the D (6 bases). The CDR3 sequence is 16 residues long. Per germline, CDR1 SGHVS and CDR2 FQNEAQ. Trimming pared 2 bases from V and 6 bases from J, leaving 18 bases between. The CDR3 DNA follows: TGTGCCAGCAGCTTATGGGGAAACAGGGTGGGGGATACGCAGTATTTT. Protein sequence: CASSLWGNRVGDTQYF.

The V and J genes are TRBV11-2 and TRBJ2-1, with 11 nucleotides matching TRBD2. The CDR3 is 18 residues long. Trimming at V came to 3 bases and at J to 2 bases, leaving 9 bases not matched to a gene. CDR1 SGHAT and CDR2 FQNNGV come from the germline V gene. This chain's CDR3 is CASSLGTSGGPTYNEQFF. CDR3 DNA: TGTGCCAGCAGCTTGGGTACTAGCGGGGGCCCCACCTACAATGAGCAGTTCTTC.

This clonotype appeared a few times. The CDR3 here is CASSYPPMGEKLFF. The CDR3, as DNA: TGTGCCAGCAGTTATCCCCCCATGGGAGAAAAACTGTTTTTT. V is TRBV6-5 and J is TRBJ1-4; D gene uncertain. CDR1 MNHEY and CDR2 SVGAGI come from the germline V gene. Between the trimmed V and J ends, which lost 3 bases and 8 bases, there was a span of 13 bases. The CDR3 loop spans 14 amino acids.

The chain uses TRBV7-9 and TRBJ2-3; 7 positions agree with TRBD1. Trimming took 3 bases from V and 5 from J; bases not matched to a gene: 8. The CDR3 totals 15 residues. Germline CDR1 reads SEHNR; CDR2 reads FQNEAQ (reference sequence). The CDR3 is CASSFGTVQQDTQYF. CDR3 sequence (DNA): TGTGCCAGCAGCTTCGGGACAGTCCAACAAGATACGCAGTATTTT.

This sequence joins TRBV2 and TRBJ1-4; weak D call: TRBD1 (5 bases). The CDR3 covers 13 residues. Germline V gene lookup returns CDR1 SNHLY and CDR2 FYNNEI. Trimming stripped 9 bases from V and 2 bases from J, with 10 bases between. The CDR3 sequence is CARREGTNEKLFF. CDR3 DNA: TGTGCCAGGAGGGAGGGGACTAATGAAAAACTGTTTTTT.

This chain links TRBV4-1 with TRBJ1-1, with TRBD1 identical over 8 bases. The CDR3 totals 20 residues. The V and J ends lost 1 base and 1 base, in that order; junction bases with no gene match: 17. Germline CDR1 MGHRA, CDR2 YSYEKL. This CDR3 is CASSQVFSLTGALKNTEAFF. The DNA for the CDR3 is TGCGCCAGCAGCCAAGTTTTTTCTTTGACAGGGGCCCTCAAGAACACTGAAGCTTTCTTT.

This clonotype was counted between two and nine times. The CDR3 DNA reads TGTGCCAGCAGCCCCAGATGGACTAGCGGATACAATGAGCAGTTCTTC. This translates into CASSPRWTSGYNEQFF. This chain links TRBV3-1 with TRBJ2-1, with 10 bases lining up with TRBD2. This CDR3 contains 16 residues. CDR1 and CDR2 from the germline V gene are LGHDT and YNNKEL (reference sequence). V shed 4 bases, J shed 4 bases, and the junction held 7 bases outside the gene matches.

This clonotype was observed a handful of times. This chain uses TRBV19 with TRBJ2-2, with TRBD1 matching 8 bases. Per the germline V gene, CDR1 is LNHDA and CDR2 is SQIVND (reference sequence). CDR3 size: 16 residues. The V and J ends lost 4 bases and 0 bases, in that order; junction bases with no gene match: 4. CDR3 loop: CASSRRTGSNTGELFF. CDR3 nucleotides: TGTGCCAGTAGTAGGCGGACAGGGTCGAACACCGGGGAGCTGTTTTTT.